The sequence of this TCR beta chain was determined in a study of T cells in Graves' hyperthyroidism and ophthalmopathy. Diagnosis relied on clinical symptoms, serum thyroxine and TRAb, thyroid ultrasound and orbital computed tomography. This clonotype was seen ten or more times. Its antigen is unknown. Whole-study findings and limits: A model of 13 V-J pairs discriminated ophthalmopathy from stable hyperthyroidism.

RNA transcripts provided the source from which TCR beta CDR3 regions were amplified. The HTBI primer set drove a first-round RT-PCR of the TCR CDR3. TCRdb independently ran MiXCR on the multiplex PCR reads; one entry per CDR3 protein. This table holds around 400,000 distinct CDR3 sequences, 13% found once. Sequencing was carried out using blood. The sequence came from a woman under 30 with Graves' hyperthyroidism.

The CDR3 nucleotides are TGTGCCAGCAGCCAAACAGACCGGACGGTTCAGTACTTC. Translating gives CASSQTDRTVQYF. This chain links TRBV14 with TRBJ2-5; D is uncertain. The germline V gene has CDR1 SGHDN and CDR2 FVKESK. Trimming pared 2 bases from V and 11 bases from J, leaving 15 bases between. The CDR3 is 13 residues long. Combining the CDR3 with reference TRBV14 and TRBJ2-5 gives the whole variable domain EAGVTQFPSHSVIEKGQTVTLRCDPISGHDNLYWYRRVMGKEIKFLLHFVKESKQDESGMPNNRFLAERTGGTYSTLKVQPAELEDSGVYFCASSQTDRTVQYFGPGTRLLVL.